This entry describes one TCR beta chain. Profiling relied on immunoSEQ multiplex PCR, and the TCRdb table lists in-frame clones only, not all of them. The repertoire holds about 16,000 clones, with 85% to 90% as singletons. This specimen belongs to a study of technical replicates of blood from a handful of donors. Trimming removed 5 bases from V and 4 bases from J; junction bases left unmatched: 10. The germline V gene encodes CDR1 SGHAT and CDR2 FQNNGV. The CDR3 totals 16 residues. The sequence was obtained from a human donor in good health. Material: PBMCs. V and J are TRBV11-2 and TRBJ2-7, with 11 bases matching TRBD2. CDR3 nucleotide sequence: TGTGCCAGCAGCATAAGACTAGCGGGAACCGGATACGAGCAGTACTTC. Residues: CASSIRLAGTGYEQYF.